This T cell receptor beta chain was sequenced in a study of identical twins' blood T cells. Overall study: Around 53 million reads covered about six alpha-chain and about six beta-chain libraries. Study-wide points: Twin similarity might stem from environmental factors, not only genetics.

TCRdb redid the calling of the 5' RACE reads with MiXCR, one entry per CDR3 protein. The table records roughly 340,000 distinct CDR3 sequences, 28% of them present only once. To note about this clonotype: What it binds is not known.

J gave up 7 bases and V 2 bases, and 5 bases lay outside the gene matches. This CDR3 is built from 15 residues. CDR1 is SGHRS and CDR2 is YFSETQ in the germline V gene. This chain connects TRBV5-1 to TRBJ2-1, with 11 nucleotides matching TRBD2. Input material: PBMCs. The clonotype was recovered from a woman between 18 and 49 years old in good health. CDR3 sequence reads: CASSFSGREVNEQFF. The CDR3 DNA is TGCGCCAGCAGCTTTAGCGGGAGGGAGGTGAATGAGCAGTTCTTC.